The clone carrying this TCR beta chain has just a few counts. Its antigen is currently unknown. The data are from a study of early T cells in non-severe SARS-CoV-2 infection. Looking at the study overall: Sequencing targeted bulk RNA from unsorted whole blood, leaving chains unpaired.

The CDR3 totals 14 residues. Trimming took 1 base from V and 2 from J, leaving 6 bases between them. Germline values: CDR1 LGHNA, CDR2 YNFKEQ. Individual cDNA molecules received unique molecular identifiers. Each CDR3 protein is one row after TCRdb ran MiXCR on the 5' RACE reads. The table records roughly 100,000 distinct CDR3 sequences, 13% of them present only once. Whole-study findings and limits: The study's VDJdb matching favored anti-spike CD8 responses and missed private and CD4 specificities.

Sequencing input: whole blood. The chain links TRBV4-2 to TRBJ1-3; no firm D call. The receptor's source is an adult who was a healthcare worker with PCR-confirmed SARS-CoV-2 infection or an uninfected control (not recorded which). The CDR3, as DNA: TGTGCCAGCAGCCAAGGGTCCGCTGGAAACACCATATATTTT. Protein: CASSQGSAGNTIYF.